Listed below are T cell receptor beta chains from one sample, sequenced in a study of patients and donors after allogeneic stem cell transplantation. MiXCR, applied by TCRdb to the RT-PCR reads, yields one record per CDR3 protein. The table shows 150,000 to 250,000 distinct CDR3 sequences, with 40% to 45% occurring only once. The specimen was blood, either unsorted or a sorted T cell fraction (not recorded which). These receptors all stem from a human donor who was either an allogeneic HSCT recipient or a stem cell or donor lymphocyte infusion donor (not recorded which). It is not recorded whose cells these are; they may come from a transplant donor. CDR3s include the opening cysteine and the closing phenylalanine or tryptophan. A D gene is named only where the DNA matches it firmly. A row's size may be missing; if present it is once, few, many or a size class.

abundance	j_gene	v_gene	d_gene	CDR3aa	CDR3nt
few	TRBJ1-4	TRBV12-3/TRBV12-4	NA	CASRKGREKLFF	TGTGCCAGCAGGAAGGGACGGGAAAAACTGTTTTTT
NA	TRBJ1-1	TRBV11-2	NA	CASSLTEGPSAGEAFF	TGTGCCAGCAGCTTAACGGAGGGGCCCTCGGCGGGTGAAGCTTTCTTT
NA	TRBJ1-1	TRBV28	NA	CASSYGTTEAFF	TGTGCCAGCAGTTACGGGACGACTGAAGCTTTCTTT
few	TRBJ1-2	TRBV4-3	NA	CASSQWDGGRPDHRNYGYTF	TGCGCCAGCAGCCAATGGGACGGGGGGCGCCCCGATCATCGTAACTATGGCTACACCTTC
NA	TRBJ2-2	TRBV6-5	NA	CASSYSRAGSTGELFF	TGTGCCAGCAGTTACTCACGGGCCGGGAGCACCGGGGAGCTGTTTTTT
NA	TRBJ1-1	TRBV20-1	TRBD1	CSASDRGLRDTEAFF	TGCAGTGCTAGCGACAGGGGCCTCCGGGACACTGAAGCTTTCTTT
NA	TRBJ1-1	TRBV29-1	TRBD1	CSVGTANTEAFF	TGCAGCGTGGGGACAGCGAACACTGAAGCTTTCTTT
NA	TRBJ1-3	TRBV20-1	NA	CSAIRPGPHPGNTIYF	TGCAGTGCTATACGCCCGGGCCCTCACCCTGGAAACACCATATATTTT
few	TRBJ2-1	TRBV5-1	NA	CASSWVAVNYNEQFF	TGCGCCAGCAGCTGGGTAGCGGTTAACTACAATGAGCAGTTCTTC
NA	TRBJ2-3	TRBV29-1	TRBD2	CSGRLAGGWGSTDTQYF	TGCAGCGGACGACTAGCGGGAGGGTGGGGGAGCACAGATACGCAGTATTTT
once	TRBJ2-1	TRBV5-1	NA	CASSLSPSAALSNNEQFF	TGCGCCAGCAGCTTGTCCCCTAGCGCGGCCCTTAGTAACAATGAGCAGTTCTTC
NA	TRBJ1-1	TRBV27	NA	CASRREGTEAFF	TGTGCCAGCAGGAGGGAGGGCACTGAAGCTTTCTTT
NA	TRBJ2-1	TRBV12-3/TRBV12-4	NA	CASSAGTYNEQFF	TGTGCCAGCAGTGCCGGGACTTACAATGAGCAGTTCTTC
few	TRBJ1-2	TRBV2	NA	CASNDRTGSYGYTF	TGTGCCAGCAATGACCGGACGGGATCGTATGGCTACACCTTC
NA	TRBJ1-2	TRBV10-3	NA	CAISETGRGYTF	TGTGCCATCAGTGAAACAGGGCGAGGCTACACCTTC
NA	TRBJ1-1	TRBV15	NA	CATSRDHGGGPEAFF	TGTGCCACCAGCAGAGATCACGGAGGCGGCCCCGAAGCTTTCTTT
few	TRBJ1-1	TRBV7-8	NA	CASSLDVGNTEAFF	TGTGCCAGCAGCTTAGATGTGGGCAACACTGAAGCTTTCTTT
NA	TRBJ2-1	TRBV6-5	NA	CASRSPINSYNEQFF	TGTGCCAGCAGGTCCCCCATTAACTCCTACAATGAGCAGTTCTTC
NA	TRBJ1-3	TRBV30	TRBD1	CAWRETTGVGNTIYF	TGTGCCTGGAGGGAAACAACAGGGGTTGGAAACACCATATATTTT
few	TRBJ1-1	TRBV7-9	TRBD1	CASSASGTVPEAFF	TGTGCCAGCAGCGCTTCCGGGACAGTCCCTGAAGCTTTCTTT
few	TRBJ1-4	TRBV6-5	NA	CASSYRSGNEKLFF	TGTGCCAGCAGTTACAGAAGTGGTAATGAAAAACTGTTTTTT
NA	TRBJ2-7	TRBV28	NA	CASSAPLVDRTYEQYF	TGTGCCAGCAGTGCCCCCCTGGTGGACCGTACCTACGAGCAGTACTTC
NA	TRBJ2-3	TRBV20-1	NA	CSAPPLRGSTDTQYF	TGCAGTGCTCCGCCCTTGCGGGGATCCACAGATACGCAGTATTTT
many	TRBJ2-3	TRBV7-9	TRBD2	CASSSTTSGRGTDTQYF	TGTGCCAGCAGCTCCACCACTAGCGGGAGAGGCACAGATACGCAGTATTTT
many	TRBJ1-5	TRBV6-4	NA	CASSFAMGEPQHF	TGTGCCAGCAGTTTTGCCATGGGTGAGCCCCAGCATTTT
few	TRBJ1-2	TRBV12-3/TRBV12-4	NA	CASSLSDNYGYTF	TGTGCCAGCAGTTTATCGGATAACTATGGCTACACCTTC
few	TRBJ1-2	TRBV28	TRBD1	CASSLSRDRVRYSYTF	TGTGCCAGCAGTTTATCCCGGGACAGGGTACGCTATAGCTACACCTTC